A single sample is the source of the 30 T cell receptor beta chains below, sequenced in a study of T-cell memory formation after mild COVID-19. TCRdb used MiXCR to reprocess the 5' RACE reads, holding one entry per CDR3 protein. The sample comprises under 650,000 distinct CDR3 sequences, roughly 18% of which are singletons, and around 12% rests with the top ten. Sequencing used PBMCs or a T cell subset sorted from them (not recorded which). The origin of the receptors is an adult woman who had mild COVID-19 (a few samples of this study predate the infection). Cell type and time point are not known.

J is TRBJ2-3 and V is TRBV5-1; the match to TRBD2 covers 10 bases. This CDR3 comprises 17 residues. The J segment lost 0 bases and the V segment lost 4 bases, leaving 8 bases of the junction unmatched. Germline V CDR1 and CDR2: SGHRS, YFSETQ. The CDR3 here is CASSASSGGLSTDTQYF. The CDR3 DNA reads TGCGCCAGCAGCGCGTCTAGCGGGGGTCTGAGCACAGATACGCAGTATTTT.

The chain carries TRBV4-1 and TRBJ1-2; 8 bases are a match to TRBD1. From germline, CDR1 is MGHRA and CDR2 YSYEKL. Losses at the gene ends were 1 base for V and 4 bases for J; bases not matched to a gene: 5. The length of the CDR3 is 15 residues. The CDR3 nucleotides are TGCGCCAGCAGCCAAGCCAGGGGGCTTATCTATGGCTACACCTTC. Residues: CASSQARGLIYGYTF.

This clonotype has a count of ten or more. The genes are TRBV20-1 and TRBJ2-1, with TRBD2 matching over 8 bases. Germline trimming cut 0 bases from V and 4 bases from J; bases unmatched to any gene: 14. From germline, CDR1 is DFQATT and CDR2 SNEGSKA (reference sequence). The CDR3 contains 18 residues. The CDR3 loop reads CSARDPILAGRGYNEQFF. The CDR3, as DNA: TGCAGTGCTAGAGATCCCATATTAGCGGGAAGGGGTTACAATGAGCAGTTCTTC.

This rearrangement joins TRBV4-3 to TRBJ2-4; 11 bases match TRBD1. The V gene's germline CDR1 is LGHNA and CDR2 YSLEER. The CDR3 is 17 amino acids. With 0 bases clipped from V and 2 bases from J, the junction kept 3 bases outside the gene matches. The CDR3 loop is CASSQDGQGASKNIQYF. The CDR3 DNA sequence: TGCGCCAGCAGCCAAGATGGACAGGGGGCTTCCAAAAACATTCAGTACTTC.

The CDR3 protein is CASLNRLARLNNEQFF. CDR3 coding DNA: TGTGCCAGCCTCAATCGACTAGCCCGATTAAACAATGAGCAGTTCTTC. The V and J genes are TRBV12-3 or TRBV12-4 and TRBJ2-1, with 7 bases aligning to TRBD2. CDR3 length equals 16 residues. Losses at the gene ends were 8 bases for V and 5 bases for J; bases not matched to a gene: 15.

This clonotype was detected a few times. The chain is built from TRBV5-1 and TRBJ1-6; D not resolved. With 0 bases removed from V and 7 bases from J, the gap between germline ends came to 14 bases. The CDR3 has 16 amino acids. Per germline, CDR1 SGHRS and CDR2 YFSETQ. CDR3 DNA sequence: TGCGCCAGCAGCTTGGACGTGATGGTTAAGAATTCACCCCTCCACTTT. It codes for CASSLDVMVKNSPLHF. Looking up the rest from reference TRBV5-1 and TRBJ1-6 gives the full variable domain: KAGVTQTPRYLIKTRGQQVTLSCSPISGHRSVSWYQQTPGQGLQFLFEYFSETQRNKGNFPGRFSGRQFSNSRSEMNVSTLELGDSALYLCASSLDVMVKNSPLHFGNGTRLTVT.

The rearrangement uses TRBV3-1 and TRBJ2-3; a weak D match, TRBD1 (6 bases). Trimming stripped 0 bases from V and 2 bases from J, with 18 bases between. The CDR3 totals 18 residues. Germline assignment: CDR1 LGHDT and CDR2 YNNKEL (reference sequence). The CDR3 DNA reads as TGTGCCAGCAGCCAAGAAGGGGACAAACCCCTCTACACAGATACGCAGTATTTT. Its translation is CASSQEGDKPLYTDTQYF.

This clonotype has more than one count but fewer than ten. CDR3 nucleotide sequence: TGCGCCAGCAGCAAGGACAGGCGGTTGATCTCTGAAGCTTTCTTT. Its protein is CASSKDRRLISEAFF. This rearrangement joins TRBV5-1 to TRBJ1-1, with 7 nucleotides matching TRBD1. Germline CDR1 is SGHRS and CDR2 is YFSETQ. The J segment lost 6 bases and the V segment lost 4 bases, leaving 12 bases of the junction unmatched. The CDR3 is 15 residues long.

The rearrangement uses TRBV6-2 or TRBV6-3 and TRBJ1-1; tentatively, D is TRBD1 (5 bases). Looked up from germline, CDR1 is MNHEY and CDR2 is SVGEGT. The CDR3 extends over 16 amino acids. V lost 4 bases and J lost 0, with 15 bases in between. Here the CDR3 DNA reads TGTGCCAGCAGTTGGGGGAGAAGGGCTCTGAACACTGAAGCTTTCTTT. Protein: CASSWGRRALNTEAFF.

This chain joins TRBV19 and TRBJ1-1; possibly TRBD1 for D (6 bases). V shed 2 bases and J shed 4 bases, with 11 bases lying between them. The CDR3 is 14 residues long. The germline CDR1 and CDR2 sequences are LNHDA and SQIVND (reference sequence). The CDR3 DNA reads as TGTGCCAGTAGTATAACCGGGGGCGGCACTGAAGCTTTCTTT. Its translation: CASSITGGGTEAFF.

This clonotype was detected a few times. This chain's CDR3 is CATSDLGQTQHF. The CDR3 DNA is TGTGCCACCAGTGATTTGGGGCAGACCCAGCATTTT. This chain uses TRBV24-1 with TRBJ1-5; D call uncertain. This CDR3 is 12 amino acids long. Germline V CDR1 and CDR2: KGHDR, SFDVKD. The V gene lost 0 bases and the J gene lost 11 bases, with 7 bases spanning the gap.

This clonotype was seen repeatedly, ten times or more. The CDR3, as DNA: TGTGCCAGCAGCTTAGACAGGGACACTGAAGCTTTCTTT. Translation: CASSLDRDTEAFF. The V and J genes are TRBV5-5 and TRBJ1-1; 7 positions agree with TRBD1. Losses at the gene ends were 2 bases for V and 3 bases for J; bases not matched to a gene: 1. Germline CDR1 SGHKS, CDR2 YYEKEE (reference sequence). There are 13 residues in the CDR3.

The rearrangement links TRBV20-1 to TRBJ1-2; D might be TRBD1 (5 bases). From germline, CDR1 is DFQATT and CDR2 SNEGSKA (reference sequence). V was cut by 2 bases and J by 3 bases, with 13 bases left in between. The CDR3 consists of 14 residues. In nucleotides, the CDR3 is TGCAGTGCTAGAACACCCGGGGCGGACTATGGCTACACCTTC. This codes for CSARTPGADYGYTF.

This clonotype was detected many times. The rearrangement joins TRBV20-1 to TRBJ2-1, with 12 bases identical to TRBD2. The V and J ends lost 2 bases and 10 bases, in that order; junction bases with no gene match: 6. The CDR3 sequence is 14 residues long. Germline V CDR1 and CDR2: DFQATT, SNEGSKA (reference sequence). The CDR3 coding sequence is TGCAGTGCTAGATCTAGCGGGAGGGTTACGGAGCAGTTCTTC. This codes for CSARSSGRVTEQFF.

In this sample, this clonotype turned up a few times. The chain carries TRBV10-3 and TRBJ1-3, with 7 bases matching TRBD1. J lost 2 bases, V lost 6 bases, and 10 bases had no gene match. In germline, CDR1 is ENHRY, CDR2 SYGVKD. This CDR3 is 16 amino acids long. CDR3 residues: CAISPGQLGAGNTIYF. CDR3 coding DNA: TGTGCCATCAGCCCGGGACAGCTTGGAGCTGGAAACACCATATATTTT.

This clonotype was counted only a few times. The CDR3 spells CASSQEGADEAFF. CDR3 in DNA: TGTGCCAGCAGCCAAGAGGGCGCGGATGAAGCTTTCTTT. This sequence joins TRBV14 and TRBJ1-1; D call uncertain. CDR3 length equals 13 residues. V gave up 0 bases and J gave up 7 bases, with 9 bases separating them. CDR1 and CDR2 (germline): SGHDN, FVKESK.

This clonotype was seen a few times. This chain uses TRBV12-3 or TRBV12-4 with TRBJ1-2; D is uncertain. This CDR3 has 13 amino acids. Trimming removed 2 bases at V and 4 bases at J, with 8 bases between. The CDR3 is CASSLNSLYGYTF. Written as DNA, the CDR3 is TGTGCCAGCAGTTTAAACAGCCTCTATGGCTACACCTTC.

V is TRBV20-1 and J is TRBJ2-3; 8 nucleotides align to TRBD2. The germline gives CDR1 DFQATT, CDR2 SNEGSKA (reference sequence). The CDR3 totals 14 residues. V dropped 6 bases and J dropped 4; count of bases not matched to a gene: 9. CDR3 coding DNA: TGCAGTGCCCCCCGTAGCGGGAATCCAGATACGCAGTATTTT. It translates to CSAPRSGNPDTQYF.

This clonotype turned up a few times. CDR3 nucleotides: TGTGCCAGCAGCCGCTTTCCGCCGACAGGAACGAACTATGGCTACACCTTC. This sequence encodes CASSRFPPTGTNYGYTF. The chain couples TRBV7-9 to TRBJ1-2; TRBD1 might be the D (6 bases). V shed 5 bases and J shed 2 bases, with 21 bases lying between them. This CDR3 region has 17 residues. CDR1 and CDR2 from the germline V gene are SEHNR and FQNEAQ (reference sequence).

The J gene is TRBJ2-7, the V gene TRBV6-5, with 10 bases that match TRBD2. V lost 0 bases to trimming and J lost 3 bases; unmatched junction nucleotides: 5. There are 16 residues in the CDR3. Per the germline V gene, CDR1 is MNHEY and CDR2 is SVGAGI. CDR3 in DNA: TGTGCCAGCAGTTACTCGGGACTAGCGTTGTTCTACGAGCAGTACTTC. Amino acids: CASSYSGLALFYEQYF.

The chain couples TRBV12-3 or TRBV12-4 to TRBJ2-7, with 8 bases matching TRBD2. Trimming cost V 1 base and J 10 bases; bases outside gene matches: 3. This CDR3 region has 12 residues. The CDR3 loop reads CASSLGSGNQYF. CDR3 DNA sequence: TGTGCCAGCAGTTTAGGTAGCGGGAATCAGTACTTC.

This rearrangement joins TRBV5-1 to TRBJ2-3; possibly TRBD1 or TRBD2 for D (5 bases each). The ends were cut back, 2 bases at V and 6 bases at J, with 13 bases in the middle. CDR1 and CDR2 (germline): SGHRS, YFSETQ. The CDR3 is made up of 14 amino acids. CDR3 region: CASSFLTGTDTQYF. CDR3 coding DNA: TGCGCCAGCAGCTTCCTAACCGGGACGGATACGCAGTATTTT.

The chain links TRBV6-5 to TRBJ2-3; TRBD2 aligns across 11 bases. Germline V gene lookup returns CDR1 MNHEY and CDR2 SVGAGI. The CDR3 is 16 residues long. Losses at the gene ends were 0 bases for V and 4 bases for J; bases not matched to a gene: 3. CDR3 in amino acids: CASSYSILAGADTQYF. The DNA of the CDR3 is TGTGCCAGCAGTTACTCGATACTAGCGGGGGCAGATACGCAGTATTTT.

This clonotype came up a few times. The rearrangement links TRBV6-2 or TRBV6-3 to TRBJ2-1; D gene uncertain. The CDR3 sequence is 14 residues long. The V gene's germline CDR1 is MNHEY and CDR2 SVGEGT. The germline V and J ends were trimmed by 4 bases and 6 bases, with 13 bases remaining between them. The CDR3 sequence is CASSSVVEGNEQFF. CDR3 nucleotides: TGTGCCAGCAGTTCCGTTGTAGAAGGCAATGAGCAGTTCTTC.

This clonotype has more than one count but fewer than ten. This sequence joins TRBV18 and TRBJ2-5; D remains unclear. This CDR3 is built from 14 residues. V was clipped by 1 base and J by 4 bases, with 10 bases between them. Germline values: CDR1 KGHSH, CDR2 LQKENI. For the CDR3, the DNA is TGTGCCAGCTCACCACGGGGATCGGGAGAGACCCAGTACTTC. Translated: CASSPRGSGETQYF.

The V gene is TRBV5-1, the J gene TRBJ2-6; tentative D call: TRBD1 (6 bases). The germline V and J ends were trimmed by 2 bases and 2 bases, with 11 bases remaining between them. This CDR3 comprises 16 residues. Per the germline V gene, CDR1 is SGHRS and CDR2 is YFSETQ. For the CDR3, the DNA is TGCGCCAGCAGCTTTGGGACAACGGCTGGGGCCAACGTCCTGACTTTC. It codes for CASSFGTTAGANVLTF. Full variable domain (rest looked up from reference TRBV5-1 and TRBJ2-6): KAGVTQTPRYLIKTRGQQVTLSCSPISGHRSVSWYQQTPGQGLQFLFEYFSETQRNKGNFPGRFSGRQFSNSRSEMNVSTLELGDSALYLCASSFGTTAGANVLTFGAGSRLTVL.

V is TRBV20-1 and J is TRBJ2-7; 7 bases map to TRBD2. The junction had 5 bases not matched to a gene; V was cut back by 0 bases and J by 3 bases. The CDR3 spans 14 residues. In germline, CDR1 is DFQATT, CDR2 SNEGSKA (reference sequence). The CDR3 reads CSARDSSGNYEQYF. In DNA form, the CDR3 reads TGCAGTGCTAGAGATTCTAGCGGCAACTACGAGCAGTACTTC.

This clonotype was picked up a small number of times. The gene calls are TRBV20-1 and TRBJ2-7, with D perhaps TRBD1 (6 bases). Germline CDR1 reads DFQATT; CDR2 reads SNEGSKA (reference sequence). This CDR3 region has 15 residues. The V end lost 2 bases, the J end lost 3 bases, and 17 bases lay between the germline ends. The CDR3 is CSARTNRDGLYEQYF. In nucleotides, the CDR3 is TGCAGTGCTAGAACTAACAGGGATGGCCTCTACGAGCAGTACTTC.

This chain connects TRBV24-1 to TRBJ1-2; possibly TRBD1 for D (5 bases). The ends were cut back, 3 bases at V and 0 bases at J, with 22 bases in the middle. This CDR3 contains 19 residues. In germline, CDR1 is KGHDR, CDR2 SFDVKD. The DNA for the CDR3 is TGTGCCACCAGTGATCTCCTCGGGGCAGGGCGAGAAACTAACTATGGCTACACCTTC. Protein: CATSDLLGAGRETNYGYTF.

This clonotype came up a few times. The rearrangement joins TRBV7-3 to TRBJ1-1; 7 bases line up with TRBD1. Germline-derived CDR1 and CDR2 are SGHTA and FQGTGA. With V trimmed by 5 bases and J by 6 bases, 6 bases remained unmatched. There are 13 residues in the CDR3. The chain's CDR3 is CASSPSGTAEAFF. The CDR3 DNA follows: TGTGCCAGCAGCCCCTCCGGGACAGCTGAAGCTTTCTTT.